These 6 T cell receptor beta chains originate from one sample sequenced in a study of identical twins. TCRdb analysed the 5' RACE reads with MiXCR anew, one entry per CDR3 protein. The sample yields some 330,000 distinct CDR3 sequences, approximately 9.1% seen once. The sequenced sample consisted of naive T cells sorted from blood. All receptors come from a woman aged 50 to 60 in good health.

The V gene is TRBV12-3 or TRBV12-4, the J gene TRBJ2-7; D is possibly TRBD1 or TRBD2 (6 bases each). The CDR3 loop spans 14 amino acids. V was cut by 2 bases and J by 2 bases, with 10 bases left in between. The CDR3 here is CASSLMGGPYEQYF. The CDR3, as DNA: TGTGCCAGCAGTTTAATGGGGGGCCCCTACGAGCAGTACTTC.

CDR3 DNA: TGCAGTGCTAGAGTTGGGGACTTTTCGGAGACCCAGTACTTC. This codes for CSARVGDFSETQYF. This rearrangement joins TRBV20-1 to TRBJ2-5; D might be TRBD2 (6 bases). The CDR3 is 14 residues long. V dropped 1 base and J dropped 5 bases, with 14 bases sitting between them. Germline V lookup: CDR1 DFQATT, CDR2 SNEGSKA (reference sequence).

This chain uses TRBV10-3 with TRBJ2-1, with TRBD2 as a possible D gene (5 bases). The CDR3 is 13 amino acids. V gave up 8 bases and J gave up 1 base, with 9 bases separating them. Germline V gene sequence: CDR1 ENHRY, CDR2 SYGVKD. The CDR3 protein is CAIERESYNEQFF. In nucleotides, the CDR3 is TGTGCCATCGAGAGGGAGTCCTACAATGAGCAGTTCTTC.

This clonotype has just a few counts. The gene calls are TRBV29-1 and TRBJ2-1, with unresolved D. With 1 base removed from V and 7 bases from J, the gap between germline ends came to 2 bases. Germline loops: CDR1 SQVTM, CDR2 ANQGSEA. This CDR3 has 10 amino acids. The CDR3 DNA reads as TGCAGCGTTGAAGGGAATGAGCAGTTCTTC. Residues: CSVEGNEQFF.

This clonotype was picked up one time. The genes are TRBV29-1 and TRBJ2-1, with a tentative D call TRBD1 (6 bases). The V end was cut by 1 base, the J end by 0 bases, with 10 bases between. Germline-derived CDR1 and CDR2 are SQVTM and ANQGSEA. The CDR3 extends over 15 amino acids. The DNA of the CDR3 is TGCAGCGTTGAAGTAGGGGGTGGCTCCTACAATGAGCAGTTCTTC. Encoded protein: CSVEVGGGSYNEQFF.

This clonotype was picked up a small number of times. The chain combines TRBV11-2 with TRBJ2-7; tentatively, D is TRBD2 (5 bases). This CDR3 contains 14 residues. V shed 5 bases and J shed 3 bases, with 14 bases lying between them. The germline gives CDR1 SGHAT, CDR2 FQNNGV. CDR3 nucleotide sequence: TGTGCCAGCAGCCCCGAGGCGGGTTACTACGAGCAGTACGTC. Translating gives CASSPEAGYYEQYV.